This T cell receptor beta chain was identified during a study of beta chain features in type 1 diabetes. Study-level points and caveats: In every one of the four CD4+ subsets, TCRB CDR3s were moderately but significantly shorter in Type 1 diabetes patients.

What was sequenced were expressed TCRB transcripts, since all of the isolated RNA had been reverse transcribed. Assay: immunoSEQ multiplex PCR; the TCRdb copy retains only in-frame clones and omits some. In the table there are some 280,000 clones, 13% to 15% of which are singletons. The CDR3 loop spans 14 amino acids. Germline-derived CDR1 and CDR2 are MDHEN and SYDVKM. Trimming cost V 2 bases and J 8 bases; bases outside gene matches: 5. In the case of this clone: Its antigen is unknown.

The sample taken for sequencing was naive CD4+ T cells from blood. This sequence was found in a man aged 25 to 45 with type 1 diabetes. V usage is TRBV28 and J usage is TRBJ2-1; 8 bases match TRBD1. CDR3 amino acids: CASSLEDRVDEQFF. DNA of the CDR3: TGTGCCAGCAGTTTAGAGGACAGGGTCGATGAGCAGTTCTTC.